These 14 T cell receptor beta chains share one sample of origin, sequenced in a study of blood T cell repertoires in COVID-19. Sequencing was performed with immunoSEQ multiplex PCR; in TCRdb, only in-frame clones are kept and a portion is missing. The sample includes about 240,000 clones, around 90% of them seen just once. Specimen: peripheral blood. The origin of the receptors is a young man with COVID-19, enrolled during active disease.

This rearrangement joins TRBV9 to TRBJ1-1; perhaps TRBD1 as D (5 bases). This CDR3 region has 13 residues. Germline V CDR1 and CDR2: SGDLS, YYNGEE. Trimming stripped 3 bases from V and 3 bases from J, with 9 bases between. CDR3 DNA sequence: TGTGCCAGCAGCGCCCAGGGCTACACTGAAGCTTTCTTT. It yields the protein CASSAQGYTEAFF. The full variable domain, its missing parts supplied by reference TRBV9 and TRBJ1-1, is DSGVTQTPKHLITATGQRVTLRCSPRSGDLSVYWYQQSLDQGLQFLIQYYNGEERAKGNILERFSAQQFPDLHSELNLSSLELGDSALYFCASSAQGYTEAFFGQGTRLTVV.

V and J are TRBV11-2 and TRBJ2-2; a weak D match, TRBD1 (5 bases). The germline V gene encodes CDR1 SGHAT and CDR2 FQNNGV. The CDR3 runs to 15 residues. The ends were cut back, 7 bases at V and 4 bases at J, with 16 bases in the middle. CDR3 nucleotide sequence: TGTGCCAGCATCGAACGGTGGGGCGGCACCGGGGAGCTGTTTTTT. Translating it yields CASIERWGGTGELFF. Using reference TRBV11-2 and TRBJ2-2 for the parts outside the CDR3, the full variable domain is EAGVAQSPRYKIIEKRQSVAFWCNPISGHATLYWYQQILGQGPKLLIQFQNNGVVDDSQLPKDRFSAERLKGVDSTLKIQPAKLEDSAVYLCASIERWGGTGELFFGEGSRLTVL.

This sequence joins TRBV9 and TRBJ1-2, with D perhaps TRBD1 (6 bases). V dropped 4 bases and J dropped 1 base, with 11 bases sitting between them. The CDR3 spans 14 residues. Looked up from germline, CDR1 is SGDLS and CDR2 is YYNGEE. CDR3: CASSPLDSNYGYTF. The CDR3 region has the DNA TGTGCCAGCAGCCCTTTGGACAGTAACTATGGCTACACCTTC. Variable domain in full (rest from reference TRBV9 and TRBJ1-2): DSGVTQTPKHLITATGQRVTLRCSPRSGDLSVYWYQQSLDQGLQFLIQYYNGEERAKGNILERFSAQQFPDLHSELNLSSLELGDSALYFCASSPLDSNYGYTFGSGTRLTVV.

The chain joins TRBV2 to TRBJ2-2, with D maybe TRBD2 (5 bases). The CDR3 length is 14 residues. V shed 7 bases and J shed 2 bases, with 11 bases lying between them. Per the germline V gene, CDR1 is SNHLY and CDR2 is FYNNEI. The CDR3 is CASTAGPNTGELFF. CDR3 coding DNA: TGTGCCAGCACGGCGGGCCCCAACACCGGGGAGCTGTTTTTT. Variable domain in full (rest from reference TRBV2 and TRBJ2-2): EPEVTQTPSHQVTQMGQEVILRCVPISNHLYFYWYRQILGQKVEFLVSFYNNEISEKSEIFDDQFSVERPDGSNFTLKIRSTKLEDSAMYFCASTAGPNTGELFFGEGSRLTVL.

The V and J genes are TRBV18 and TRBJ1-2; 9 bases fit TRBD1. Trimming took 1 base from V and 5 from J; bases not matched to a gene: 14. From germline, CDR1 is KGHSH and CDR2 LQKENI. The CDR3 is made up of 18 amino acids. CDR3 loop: CASSPQPQGANYGYGYTF. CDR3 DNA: TGTGCCAGCTCACCACAACCACAGGGGGCGAATTATGGGTATGGCTACACCTTC.

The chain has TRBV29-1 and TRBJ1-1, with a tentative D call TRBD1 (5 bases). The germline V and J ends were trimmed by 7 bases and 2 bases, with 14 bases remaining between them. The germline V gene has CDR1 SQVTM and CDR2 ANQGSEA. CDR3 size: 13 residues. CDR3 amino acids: CSALWGLNTEAFF. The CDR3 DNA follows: TGCAGCGCTCTGTGGGGACTTAACACTGAAGCTTTCTTT.

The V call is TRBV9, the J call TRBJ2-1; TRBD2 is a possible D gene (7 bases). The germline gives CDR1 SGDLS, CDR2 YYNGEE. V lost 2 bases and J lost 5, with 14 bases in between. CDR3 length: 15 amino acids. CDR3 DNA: TGTGCCAGCAGCGTGGGGAGGGGGGCCCACAATGAGCAGTTCTTC. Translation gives CASSVGRGAHNEQFF.

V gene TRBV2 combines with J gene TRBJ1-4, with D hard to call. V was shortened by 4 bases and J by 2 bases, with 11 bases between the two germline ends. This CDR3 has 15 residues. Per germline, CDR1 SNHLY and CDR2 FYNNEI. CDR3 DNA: TGTGCCAGCAGTGGGATCTCGCGGACTAATGAAAAACTGTTTTTT. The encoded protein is CASSGISRTNEKLFF.

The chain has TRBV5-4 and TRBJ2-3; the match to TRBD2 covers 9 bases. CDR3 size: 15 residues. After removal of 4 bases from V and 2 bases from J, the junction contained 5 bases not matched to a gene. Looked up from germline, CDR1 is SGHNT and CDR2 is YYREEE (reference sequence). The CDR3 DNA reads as TGTGCCAGCAGCGGGGCGGGGGGGTTCACAGATACGCAGTATTTT. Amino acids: CASSGAGGFTDTQYF.

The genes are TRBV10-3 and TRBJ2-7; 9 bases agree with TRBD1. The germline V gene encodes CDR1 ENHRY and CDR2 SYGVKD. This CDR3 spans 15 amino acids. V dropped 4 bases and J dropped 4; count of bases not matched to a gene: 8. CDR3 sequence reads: CAISGTGGPPYEQYF. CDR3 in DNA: TGTGCCATCAGTGGTACAGGGGGCCCACCTTACGAGCAGTACTTC.

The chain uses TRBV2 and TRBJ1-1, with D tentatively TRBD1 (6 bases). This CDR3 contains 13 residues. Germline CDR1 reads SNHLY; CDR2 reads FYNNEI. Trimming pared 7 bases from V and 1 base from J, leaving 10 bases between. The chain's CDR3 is CASKVDRNTEAFF. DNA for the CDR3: TGTGCCAGCAAGGTGGACAGGAACACTGAAGCTTTCTTT.

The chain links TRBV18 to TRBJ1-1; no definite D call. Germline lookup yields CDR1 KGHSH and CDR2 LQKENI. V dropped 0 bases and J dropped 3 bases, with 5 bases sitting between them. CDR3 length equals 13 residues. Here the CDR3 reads CASSPPLYTEAFF. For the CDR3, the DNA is TGTGCCAGCTCACCACCGTTATACACTGAAGCTTTCTTT.

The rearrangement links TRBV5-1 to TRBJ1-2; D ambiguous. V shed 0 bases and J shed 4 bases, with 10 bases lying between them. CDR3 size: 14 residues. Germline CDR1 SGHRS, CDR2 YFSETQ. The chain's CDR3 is CASSLGQDSYGYTF. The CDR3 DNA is TGCGCCAGCAGCTTGGGGCAGGATTCCTATGGCTACACCTTC. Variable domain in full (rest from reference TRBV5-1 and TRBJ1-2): KAGVTQTPRYLIKTRGQQVTLSCSPISGHRSVSWYQQTPGQGLQFLFEYFSETQRNKGNFPGRFSGRQFSNSRSEMNVSTLELGDSALYLCASSLGQDSYGYTFGSGTRLTVV.

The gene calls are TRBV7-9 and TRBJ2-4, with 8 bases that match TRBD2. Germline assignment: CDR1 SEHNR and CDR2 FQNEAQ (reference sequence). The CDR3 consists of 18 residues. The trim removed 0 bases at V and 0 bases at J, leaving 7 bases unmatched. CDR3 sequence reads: CASSLARGAVLAKNIQYF. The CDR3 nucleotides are TGTGCCAGCAGCTTAGCGCGGGGGGCGGTACTAGCCAAAAACATTCAGTACTTC.